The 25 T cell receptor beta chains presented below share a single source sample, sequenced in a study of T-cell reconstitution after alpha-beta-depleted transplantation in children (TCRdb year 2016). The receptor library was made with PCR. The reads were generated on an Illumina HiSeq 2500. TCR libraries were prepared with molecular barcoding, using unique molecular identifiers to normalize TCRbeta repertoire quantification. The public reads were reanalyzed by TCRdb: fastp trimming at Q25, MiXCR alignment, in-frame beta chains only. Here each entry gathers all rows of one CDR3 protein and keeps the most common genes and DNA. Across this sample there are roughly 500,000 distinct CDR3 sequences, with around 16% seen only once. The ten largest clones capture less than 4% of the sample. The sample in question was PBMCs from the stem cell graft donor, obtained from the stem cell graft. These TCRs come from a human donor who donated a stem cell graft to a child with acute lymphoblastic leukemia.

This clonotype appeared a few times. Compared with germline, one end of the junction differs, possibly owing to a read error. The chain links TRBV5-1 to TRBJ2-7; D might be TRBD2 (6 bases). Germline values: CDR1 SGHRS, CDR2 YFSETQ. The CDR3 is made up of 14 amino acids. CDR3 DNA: TGCGCCAGCTGCTTGGGCGGGACGAACTACGAGCAGTACTTC. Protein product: CASCLGGTNYEQYF.

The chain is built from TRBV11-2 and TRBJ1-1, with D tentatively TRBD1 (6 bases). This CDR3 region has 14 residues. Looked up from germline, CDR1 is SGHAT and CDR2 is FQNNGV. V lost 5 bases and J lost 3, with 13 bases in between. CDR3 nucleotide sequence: TGTGCCAGCAGCAATCGGGCAGGGGACACTGAAGCTTTCTTT. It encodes CASSNRAGDTEAFF.

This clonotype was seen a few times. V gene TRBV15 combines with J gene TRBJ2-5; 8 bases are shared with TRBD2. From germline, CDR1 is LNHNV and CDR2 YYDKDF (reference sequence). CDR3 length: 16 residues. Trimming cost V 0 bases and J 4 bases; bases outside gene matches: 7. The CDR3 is CATSREGRGARETQYF. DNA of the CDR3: TGTGCCACCAGCAGAGAGGGGCGGGGGGCTCGAGAGACCCAGTACTTC.

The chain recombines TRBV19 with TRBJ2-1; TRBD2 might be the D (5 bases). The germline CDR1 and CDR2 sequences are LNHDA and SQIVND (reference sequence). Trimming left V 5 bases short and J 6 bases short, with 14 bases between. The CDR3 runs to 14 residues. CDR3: CASSDRWSGNEQFF. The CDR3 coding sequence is TGTGCCAGTAGTGACCGTTGGAGCGGCAATGAGCAGTTCTTC.

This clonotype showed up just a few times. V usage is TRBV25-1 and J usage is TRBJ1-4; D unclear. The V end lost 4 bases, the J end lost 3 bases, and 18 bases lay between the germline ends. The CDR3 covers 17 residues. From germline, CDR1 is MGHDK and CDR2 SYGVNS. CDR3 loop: CASSGPILLWANEKLFF. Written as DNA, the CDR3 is TGTGCCAGCAGTGGGCCTATCCTCCTTTGGGCTAATGAAAAACTGTTTTTT. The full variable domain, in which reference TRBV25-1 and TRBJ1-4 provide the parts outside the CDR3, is EADIYQTPRYLVIGTGKKITLECSQTMGHDKMYWYQQDPGMELHLIHYSYGVNSTEKGDLSSESTVSRIRTEHFPLTLESARPSHTSQYLCASSGPILLWANEKLFFGSGTQLSVL.

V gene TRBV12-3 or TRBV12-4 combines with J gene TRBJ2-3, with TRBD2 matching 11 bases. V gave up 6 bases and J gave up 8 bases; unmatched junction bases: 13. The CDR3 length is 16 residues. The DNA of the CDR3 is TGTGCCAGCAGACCCTGGGGACTAGCGGCCTCCAGTACGCAGTATTTT. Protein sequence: CASRPWGLAASSTQYF.

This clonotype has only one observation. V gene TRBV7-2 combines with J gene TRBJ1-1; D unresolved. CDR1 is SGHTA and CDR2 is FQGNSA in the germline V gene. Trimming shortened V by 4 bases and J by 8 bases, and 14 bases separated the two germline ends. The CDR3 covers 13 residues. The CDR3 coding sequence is TGTGCCAGCAGCTCCGTACATGGGTTCGAAGCTTTCTTT. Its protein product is CASSSVHGFEAFF.

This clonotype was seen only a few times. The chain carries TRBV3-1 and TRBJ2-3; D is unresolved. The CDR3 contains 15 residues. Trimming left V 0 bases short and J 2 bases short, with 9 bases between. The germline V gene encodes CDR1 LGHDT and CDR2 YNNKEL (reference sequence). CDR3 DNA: TGTGCCAGCAGCCAAGATAGTCAGCACACAGATACGCAGTATTTT. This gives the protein CASSQDSQHTDTQYF.

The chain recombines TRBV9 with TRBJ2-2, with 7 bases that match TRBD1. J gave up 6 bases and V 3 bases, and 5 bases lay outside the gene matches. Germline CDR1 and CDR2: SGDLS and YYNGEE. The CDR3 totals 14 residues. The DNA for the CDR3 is TGTGCCAGCAGCGCGGACAGGTTCGCCGGGGAGCTGTTTTTT. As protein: CASSADRFAGELFF.

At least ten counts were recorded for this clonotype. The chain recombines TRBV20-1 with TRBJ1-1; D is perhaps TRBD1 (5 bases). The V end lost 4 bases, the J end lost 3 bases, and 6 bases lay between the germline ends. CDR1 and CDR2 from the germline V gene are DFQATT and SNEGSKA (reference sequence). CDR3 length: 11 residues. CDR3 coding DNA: TGCAGTGCTAAAGGGGACACTGAAGCTTTCTTT. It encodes CSAKGDTEAFF.

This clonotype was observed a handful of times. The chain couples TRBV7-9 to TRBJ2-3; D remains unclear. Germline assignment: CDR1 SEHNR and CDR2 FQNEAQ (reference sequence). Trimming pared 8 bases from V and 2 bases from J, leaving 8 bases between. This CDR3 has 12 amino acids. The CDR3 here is CASLRSTDTQYF. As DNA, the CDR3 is TGTGCCAGCCTCCGATCCACAGATACGCAGTATTTT.

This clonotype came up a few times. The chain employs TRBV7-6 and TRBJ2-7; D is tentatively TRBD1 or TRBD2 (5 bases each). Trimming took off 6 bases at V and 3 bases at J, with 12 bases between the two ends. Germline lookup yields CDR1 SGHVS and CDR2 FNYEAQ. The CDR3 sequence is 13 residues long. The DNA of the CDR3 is TGTGCCAGCAGACTGGGGACGGGCTACGAGCAGTACTTC. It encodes CASRLGTGYEQYF.

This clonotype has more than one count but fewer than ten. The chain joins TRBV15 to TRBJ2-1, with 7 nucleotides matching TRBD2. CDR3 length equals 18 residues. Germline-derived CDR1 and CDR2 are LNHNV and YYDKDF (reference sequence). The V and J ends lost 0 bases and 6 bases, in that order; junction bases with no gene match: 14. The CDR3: CATSRDKLPRTSTNEQFF. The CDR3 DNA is TGTGCCACCAGCAGAGACAAGTTACCCCGGACTAGTACCAATGAGCAGTTCTTC.

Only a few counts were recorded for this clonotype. The CDR3 nucleotides read TGTGCCAGCCGCTCGCGGGCAGATACGCAGTATTTT. Translating it yields CASRSRADTQYF. This chain joins TRBV6-5 and TRBJ2-3, with D possibly matching TRBD2 (5 bases). CDR3 length: 12 residues. CDR1 is MNHEY and CDR2 is SVGAGI in the germline V gene. V was shortened by 8 bases and J by 4 bases, with 10 bases between the two germline ends.

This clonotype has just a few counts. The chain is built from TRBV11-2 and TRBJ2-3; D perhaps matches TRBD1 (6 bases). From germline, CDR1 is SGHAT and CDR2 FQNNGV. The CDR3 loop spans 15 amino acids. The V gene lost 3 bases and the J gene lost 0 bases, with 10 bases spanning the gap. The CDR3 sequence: CASSFGQMSTDTQYF. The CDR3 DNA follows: TGTGCCAGCAGCTTTGGACAGATGAGCACAGATACGCAGTATTTT.

CDR3 sequence reads: CASSLAPGQGADGELFF. CDR3 sequence (DNA): TGCGCCAGCAGCTTGGCCCCGGGACAGGGGGCTGACGGGGAGCTGTTTTTT. This chain connects TRBV5-1 to TRBJ2-2, with 12 bases lining up with TRBD1. Germline loops: CDR1 SGHRS, CDR2 YFSETQ. The CDR3 runs 17 residues. J gave up 7 bases and V 0 bases, and 7 bases lay outside the gene matches. The full variable domain, completed using reference TRBV5-1 and TRBJ2-2, is KAGVTQTPRYLIKTRGQQVTLSCSPISGHRSVSWYQQTPGQGLQFLFEYFSETQRNKGNFPGRFSGRQFSNSRSEMNVSTLELGDSALYLCASSLAPGQGADGELFFGEGSRLTVL.

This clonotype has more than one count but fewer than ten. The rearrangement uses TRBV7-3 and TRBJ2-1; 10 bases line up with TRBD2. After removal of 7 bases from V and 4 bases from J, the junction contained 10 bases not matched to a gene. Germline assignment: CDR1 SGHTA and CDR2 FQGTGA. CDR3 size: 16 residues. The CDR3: CASNLDGTSAYNEQFF. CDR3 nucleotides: TGTGCCAGCAACCTTGACGGGACTAGCGCATACAATGAGCAGTTCTTC.

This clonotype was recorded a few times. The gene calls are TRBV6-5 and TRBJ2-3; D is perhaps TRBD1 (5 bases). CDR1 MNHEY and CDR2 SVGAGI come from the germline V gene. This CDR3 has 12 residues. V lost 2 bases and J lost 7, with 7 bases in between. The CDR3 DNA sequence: TGTGCCAGCAGTTACAGGGGATATACGCAGTATTTT. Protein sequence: CASSYRGYTQYF.

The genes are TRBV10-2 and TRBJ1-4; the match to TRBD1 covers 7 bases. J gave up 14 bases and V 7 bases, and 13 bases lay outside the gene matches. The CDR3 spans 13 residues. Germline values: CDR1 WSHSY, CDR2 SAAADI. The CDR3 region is CASKEADRDSLFF. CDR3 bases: TGCGCCAGCAAGGAGGCGGACCGGGACAGCCTGTTTTTT.

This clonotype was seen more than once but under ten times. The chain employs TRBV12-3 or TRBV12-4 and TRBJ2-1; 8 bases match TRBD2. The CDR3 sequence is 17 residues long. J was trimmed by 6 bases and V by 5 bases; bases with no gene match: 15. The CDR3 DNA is TGTGCCAGCAGTCGGAGCGGGGGCGGGAGGCGCCCCAATGAGCAGTTCTTC. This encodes CASSRSGGGRRPNEQFF.

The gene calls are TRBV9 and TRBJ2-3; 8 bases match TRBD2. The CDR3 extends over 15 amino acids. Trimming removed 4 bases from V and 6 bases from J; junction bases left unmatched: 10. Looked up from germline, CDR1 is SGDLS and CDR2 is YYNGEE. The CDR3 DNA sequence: TGTGCCAGCAGCCCCCAAAGCGTAGCGGGGGATACGCAGTATTTT. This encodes CASSPQSVAGDTQYF.

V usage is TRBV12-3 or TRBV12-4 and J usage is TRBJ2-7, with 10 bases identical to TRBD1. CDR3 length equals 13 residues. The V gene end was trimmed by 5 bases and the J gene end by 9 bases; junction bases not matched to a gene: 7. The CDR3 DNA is TGTGCCAGCAGTGCCACCGGACAGGGGGGGCAGTACTTC. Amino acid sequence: CASSATGQGGQYF.

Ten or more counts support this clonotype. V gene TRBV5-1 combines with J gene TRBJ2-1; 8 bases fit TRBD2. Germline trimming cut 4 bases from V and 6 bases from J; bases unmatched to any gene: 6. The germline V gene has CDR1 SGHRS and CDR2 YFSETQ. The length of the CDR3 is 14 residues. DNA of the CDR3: TGCGCCAGCAGCCCTTTAGCGGGAACCAATGAGCAGTTCTTC. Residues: CASSPLAGTNEQFF.

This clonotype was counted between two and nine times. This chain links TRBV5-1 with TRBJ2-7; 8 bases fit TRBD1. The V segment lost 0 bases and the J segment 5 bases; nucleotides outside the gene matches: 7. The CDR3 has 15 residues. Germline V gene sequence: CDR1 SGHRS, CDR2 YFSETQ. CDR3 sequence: CASSLGQGALNEQYF. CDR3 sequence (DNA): TGCGCCAGCAGCTTGGGGCAGGGGGCTCTCAACGAGCAGTACTTC.

As DNA, the CDR3 is TGCAGCGTTGAGGGACGGAGCTATGGCTACACCTTC. Translating gives CSVEGRSYGYTF. V usage is TRBV29-1 and J usage is TRBJ1-2; D perhaps matches TRBD1 (5 bases). Germline values: CDR1 SQVTM, CDR2 ANQGSEA. CDR3 length equals 12 residues. The ends were cut back, 3 bases at V and 4 bases at J, with 9 bases in the middle.